The 25 T cell receptor beta chains given below trace back to one sample, sequenced in a study of molecular identifiers for immune sequencing clone quantification. One entry per CDR3 protein, called by TCRdb with MiXCR from the PCR reads. This table holds about 300,000 distinct CDR3 sequences, around a fifth found once. The sample was naive CD8+ T cells from blood, with Jurkat cell RNA spiked in. Subset indicated: FACS-sorted CD8+CD4-CCR7+CD45RA+ naive T cells. The receptors shown here come from a human donor in good health. Some libraries in this study had Jurkat cell RNA spiked in.

This clonotype has a handful of counts. The chain carries TRBV6-2 or TRBV6-3 and TRBJ1-1; D remains ambiguous. Trimming took 7 bases from V and 8 from J, leaving 17 bases between them. Germline V gene lookup returns CDR1 MNHEY and CDR2 SVGEGT. This CDR3 is built from 13 residues. CDR3 sequence: CASTAGSRTEAFF. CDR3 bases: TGTGCCAGCACCGCTGGGTCCCGAACCGAAGCTTTCTTT.

This rearrangement joins TRBV12-3 or TRBV12-4 to TRBJ2-7; no clear D gene. The CDR3 extends over 16 amino acids. Trimming cost V 0 bases and J 3 bases, with 15 bases left between them. CDR3 nucleotides: TGTGCCAGCAGTTTAGCCGTCTTGGGTCGAGACTACGAGCAGTACTTC. This codes for CASSLAVLGRDYEQYF.

To note about this clonotype: A much larger clone differs by one base, so this may be a read error. The V gene is TRBV7-2, the J gene TRBJ1-3; the match to TRBD1 covers 11 bases. The CDR3 covers 18 residues. CDR1 is SGHTA, CDR2 FQGNSA, per germline. The CDR3 here is CASSPGQGAGFPGTTIYF. CDR3 DNA sequence: TGTGCCAGCAGCCCCGGACAGGGGGCCGGATTCCCTGGAACCACCATATATTTT.

Worth noting for this clonotype: A much larger clonotype is one base distant, so this may be a read error. The chain carries TRBV7-8 and TRBJ2-1; D unclear. CDR3 length: 14 residues. Germline assignment: CDR1 SGHVS and CDR2 FQNEAQ. The CDR3 coding sequence is TGTGCCAGCAGCCACAAGGTCCCTTACAATGAGCGGTTCTTC. Translation gives CASSHKVPYNERFF.

As concerns this clonotype: Its ends do not fully match the called genes, so a read error is possible. This rearrangement joins TRBV27 to TRBJ2-1, with 7 bases identical to TRBD2. The CDR3 spans 14 residues. Germline V CDR1 and CDR2: MNHEY, SMNVEV (reference sequence). CDR3 sequence reads: CASSSLATYTEQFF. In DNA form, the CDR3 reads TGTGCCAGCAGTTCACTAGCGACATACACTGAGCAGTTCTTC.

J is TRBJ2-7 and V is TRBV14; TRBD1 matches 7 bases. Germline CDR1 is SGHDN and CDR2 is FVKESK. The CDR3 is 15 amino acids. The junction had 2 bases not matched to a gene; V was cut back by 0 bases and J by 0 bases. CDR3 nucleotides: TGTGCCAGCAGCCAAGATTGGGACAGCTCCTACGAGCAGTACTTC. Translation: CASSQDWDSSYEQYF.

As concerns this clonotype: A clone one base away is much larger, so this may be a read error. CDR3 in DNA: TGTGCCACCGGCAACCAAGAGACCCGGACAGGGGACCTTGAAGAAGAGCAGTACTTC. Amino acid sequence: CATGNQETRTGDLEEEQYF. This chain joins TRBV15 and TRBJ2-7, with 9 positions matching TRBD1. This CDR3 region has 19 residues. The germline CDR1 and CDR2 sequences are LNHNV and YYDKDF (reference sequence). V dropped 8 bases and J dropped 7; count of bases not matched to a gene: 27.

A remark on this clonotype: It may be a read error: a sequence one base away is much more abundant. The chain uses TRBV7-6 and TRBJ2-2, with D perhaps being TRBD1 or TRBD2 (5 bases each). The CDR3 spans 15 residues. Germline loops: CDR1 SGHVS, CDR2 FNYEAQ. For the CDR3, the DNA is TGTGCCAGCAGTGAATATGGGACCAACACCGGGGAGCTGTCTTTT. This translates into CASSEYGTNTGELSF.

Turning to this clonotype: A single base separates this from a much larger clone, so it may be a read error. V and J are TRBV29-1 and TRBJ2-7, with 8 bases fitting TRBD2. Germline loops: CDR1 SQVTM, CDR2 ANQGSEA. Trimming cost V 4 bases and J 1 base; bases outside gene matches: 12. There are 16 residues in the CDR3. CDR3 in DNA: TGCAGCGTTGGAGTCAGCGGGAGCGTCCCTTCCTACGAGCAGTACTTC. Its protein is CSVGVSGSVPSYEQYF.

In its sample, this clonotype was seen many times. The chain employs TRBV7-2 and TRBJ2-7; 9 nucleotides match TRBD1. The CDR3 spans 13 residues. V was clipped by 5 bases and J by 6 bases; unmatched bases: 5. Germline V gives CDR1 SGHTA, CDR2 FQGNSA. The CDR3 loop reads CASSRTGAPEQYF. As DNA, the CDR3 is TGTGCCAGCAGCCGGACAGGGGCCCCCGAGCAGTACTTC. The whole variable domain, remainder taken from reference TRBV7-2 and TRBJ2-7, is GAGVSQSPSNKVTEKGKDVELRCDPISGHTALYWYRQSLGQGLEFLIYFQGNSAPDKSGLPSDRFSAERTGGSVSTLTIQRTQQEDSAVYLCASSRTGAPEQYFGPGTRLTVT.

This clonotype was detected ten times or more. The V and J genes are TRBV2 and TRBJ2-7; D may correspond to TRBD1 or TRBD2 (6 bases each). CDR3 length equals 15 residues. Germline CDR1 and CDR2: SNHLY and FYNNEI. V was pared by 2 bases and J by 5 bases, with 16 bases between. CDR3 sequence reads: CASSERGRDTHEQYF. The CDR3 coding sequence is TGTGCCAGCAGTGAACGAGGGCGGGACACCCACGAGCAGTACTTC.

Many counts were recorded for this clonotype. The chain couples TRBV7-9 to TRBJ2-7; D is unresolved. Germline CDR1 reads SEHNR; CDR2 reads FQNEAQ (reference sequence). This CDR3 has 15 residues. V lost 4 bases to trimming and J lost 3 bases, with 16 bases between them. CDR3 DNA sequence: TGTGCCAGCAGCTCAACCGGTACAGCTCTCTACGAGCAGTACTTC. Translating it yields CASSSTGTALYEQYF.

In this sample, this clonotype turned up many times. The chain has TRBV24-1 and TRBJ2-5; D is possibly TRBD1 or TRBD2 (5 bases each). V lost 5 bases, J lost 9 bases, and 18 bases lay in between. The CDR3 contains 14 residues. Per the germline V gene, CDR1 is KGHDR and CDR2 is SFDVKD. CDR3 sequence reads: CATSVEEDKRAQYF. The CDR3 DNA reads as TGTGCCACCAGTGTCGAGGAGGACAAAAGGGCCCAGTACTTC.

This clonotype was recorded at least ten times. The gene calls are TRBV6-5 and TRBJ2-3, with a weak D call TRBD2 (6 bases). V lost 2 bases and J 2 bases, leaving 11 bases between the germline ends. This CDR3 spans 15 amino acids. Per germline, CDR1 MNHEY and CDR2 SVGAGI. The CDR3 nucleotides read TGTGCCAGCAGTTACGGGGCGGGGCTCACAGATACGCAGTATTTT. Translated: CASSYGAGLTDTQYF.

The sample holds many counts of this clonotype. V and J are TRBV6-5 and TRBJ2-1, with D possibly TRBD2 on 6 matching bases. The germline CDR1 and CDR2 sequences are MNHEY and SVGAGI. The CDR3 contains 15 residues. Trimming removed 0 bases at V and 4 bases at J, with 10 bases between. In DNA form, the CDR3 reads TGTGCCAGCAGTTACTCCCGGGAGTGGTACAATGAGCAGTTCTTC. It is translated as CASSYSREWYNEQFF.

Details on this clonotype: This CDR3 fails to terminate in the conserved phenylalanine or tryptophan, so it likely reflects a read error. The gene calls are TRBV28 and TRBJ1-6; D is undetermined. This CDR3 region has 13 residues. Deletions cut 1 base from V and 6 bases from J, with 4 bases between. Germline V lookup: CDR1 MDHEN, CDR2 SYDVKM. DNA for the CDR3: TGTGCCAGCAGTTTATATATTAATTCACCCCTCCACTAC. Its translation: CASSLYINSPLHY.

This clonotype appeared many times. The rearrangement links TRBV20-1 to TRBJ2-7, with D tentatively TRBD1 or TRBD2 (5 bases each). Germline V gene lookup returns CDR1 DFQATT and CDR2 SNEGSKA (reference sequence). The CDR3 has 14 residues. The V and J ends lost 0 bases and 4 bases respectively, with 13 bases between them. CDR3 nucleotide sequence: TGCAGTGCTAGAGATTTGAAGAGGGGTTACGAGCAGTACTTC. The encoded protein is CSARDLKRGYEQYF.

This clonotype was counted ten times or more. The CDR3: CASEEDSETEAFF. DNA for the CDR3: TGTGCCAGCGAAGAGGACAGCGAAACTGAAGCTTTCTTT. The V gene is TRBV28, the J gene TRBJ1-1, with D perhaps TRBD1 (6 bases). CDR1 is MDHEN, CDR2 SYDVKM, per germline. This CDR3 region has 13 residues. V was pared by 8 bases and J by 5 bases, with 15 bases between.

This clonotype came up many times. The chain couples TRBV9 to TRBJ2-2, with a tentative D call TRBD1 (6 bases). CDR1 is SGDLS and CDR2 is YYNGEE in the germline V gene. The CDR3 covers 16 residues. V lost 4 bases to trimming and J lost 1 base, with 14 bases between them. As DNA, the CDR3 is TGTGCCAGCAGCCCCCAGACAGGAGTGAACACCGGGGAGCTGTTTTTT. Protein sequence: CASSPQTGVNTGELFF.

The table lists this clonotype with many counts. The chain employs TRBV4-1 and TRBJ2-7; D gene ambiguous. Germline V gene lookup returns CDR1 MGHRA and CDR2 YSYEKL. This CDR3 has 14 residues. V lost 0 bases, J lost 2 bases, and 8 bases lay in between. The CDR3 DNA follows: TGCGCCAGCAGCCAAGATACCCGAACCTACGAGCAGTACTTC. It specifies CASSQDTRTYEQYF.

This clonotype has ten or more counts. The CDR3 coding sequence is TGTGCCAGCAGCGGAACCCAACCAGGCATTAACTATGGCTACACCTTC. Translated, it gives CASSGTQPGINYGYTF. V usage is TRBV9 and J usage is TRBJ1-2; D is unresolved. CDR3 size: 16 residues. Trimming removed 3 bases at V and 1 base at J, with 16 bases between. Germline V CDR1 and CDR2: SGDLS, YYNGEE.

This clonotype has a count of ten or more. The CDR3: CSARDGLAESTDTQYF. CDR3 bases: TGCAGTGCTAGAGACGGACTAGCGGAGAGCACAGATACGCAGTATTTT. The chain recombines TRBV20-1 with TRBJ2-3; 10 nucleotides line up with TRBD2. The germline CDR1 and CDR2 sequences are DFQATT and SNEGSKA (reference sequence). The ends lost 0 bases at V and 0 bases at J; junction bases unmatched: 3. The CDR3 contains 16 residues.

Note on this clonotype: A much larger clone is a single base away; this may be a read error. V gene TRBV24-1 combines with J gene TRBJ1-2; tentative D call: TRBD1 (6 bases). V was pared by 5 bases and J by 3 bases, with 15 bases between. In germline, CDR1 is KGHDR, CDR2 SFDVKD. This CDR3 region has 15 residues. Here the CDR3 DNA reads TGTGCCACCAGTGGTTCCAACAGGGCGGACTATGGCTACACCTTC. Translating gives CATSGSNRADYGYTF.

In its sample, this clonotype was seen many times. The chain has TRBV29-1 and TRBJ2-4; D uncertain. The CDR3 is 14 amino acids. Germline assignment: CDR1 SQVTM and CDR2 ANQGSEA. Trimming pared 0 bases from V and 9 bases from J, leaving 15 bases between. For the CDR3, the DNA is TGCAGCGTTGAAGAAGGTGGTAGGTTGGGCATTCAGTACTTC. Translation: CSVEEGGRLGIQYF. Using reference TRBV29-1 and TRBJ2-4 for the parts outside the CDR3, the full variable domain is SAVISQKPSRDICQRGTSLTIQCQVDSQVTMMFWYRQQPGQSLTLIATANQGSEATYESGFVIDKFPISRPNLTFSTLTVSNMSPEDSSIYLCSVEEGGRLGIQYFGAGTRLSVL.

This clonotype was counted many times. The chain couples TRBV6-5 to TRBJ2-7, with a weak D call TRBD1 (5 bases). The CDR3 spans 13 residues. The V end lost 7 bases, the J end lost 0 bases, and 10 bases lay between the germline ends. Germline CDR1 reads MNHEY; CDR2 reads SVGAGI. As DNA, the CDR3 is TGTGCCAGCACGGAAGGGGACTCCTACGAGCAGTACTTC. Protein: CASTEGDSYEQYF.